A single sample is the source of the 15 T cell receptor beta chains below, sequenced in a study of cytomegalovirus exposure and HLA in healthy donors. PCR amplification relied on 60 Vbeta primers (plus 13 Jbeta primers). Libraries were prepared by immunoSEQ multiplex PCR; TCRdb keeps only in-frame clonotypes and omits some of them. There are about 140,000 clones in the sample; 60% to 80% occur only once, and about 0.91% lies in the top ten. Source material: PBMCs. The source is a man between 18 and 35 years old in good health and CMV-seronegative.

The chain has TRBV2 and TRBJ2-5; D might be TRBD1 (6 bases). Germline lookup yields CDR1 SNHLY and CDR2 FYNNEI. V shed 8 bases and J shed 2 bases, with 12 bases lying between them. CDR3 length equals 13 residues. In DNA form, the CDR3 reads TGTGCCAGCGGGGGTACAGGGCAAGAGACCCAGTACTTC. It yields the protein CASGGTGQETQYF.

This rearrangement joins TRBV7-9 to TRBJ1-2; possibly TRBD1 for D (5 bases). V gave up 8 bases and J gave up 2 bases, with 18 bases separating them. This CDR3 has 15 amino acids. CDR1 and CDR2 (germline): SEHNR, FQNEAQ (reference sequence). In DNA form, the CDR3 reads TGTGCCAGCGTTGACGGGGGGGTCGGGAACTATGGCTACACCTTC. As protein: CASVDGGVGNYGYTF.

The V gene is TRBV13, the J gene TRBJ1-6; perhaps TRBD1 as D (5 bases). V lost 0 bases and J lost 10, with 10 bases in between. The germline CDR1 and CDR2 sequences are PRHDT and FYEKMQ (reference sequence). This CDR3 region has 14 residues. The CDR3 DNA reads TGTGCCAGCAGCTTAGGAGGGGTCGGGTCACCCCTCCACTTT. As protein: CASSLGGVGSPLHF.

V and J are TRBV5-1 and TRBJ2-2; D unresolved. This CDR3 has 13 residues. CDR1 SGHRS and CDR2 YFSETQ come from the germline V gene. The V gene lost 2 bases and the J gene lost 2 bases, with 4 bases spanning the gap. The chain's CDR3 is CASSFFNTGELFF. DNA of the CDR3: TGCGCCAGCAGCTTCTTCAACACCGGGGAGCTGTTTTTT.

The chain employs TRBV7-9 and TRBJ1-2; the D gene is possibly TRBD1 (5 bases). V was cut by 8 bases and J by 0 bases, with 13 bases left in between. The germline V gene encodes CDR1 SEHNR and CDR2 FQNEAQ (reference sequence). The CDR3 is made up of 14 amino acids. CDR3 DNA: TGTGCCAGCTTGTCACAGGTAGCTAACTATGGCTACACCTTC. The encoded protein is CASLSQVANYGYTF.

The V and J genes are TRBV2 and TRBJ2-7; D possibly corresponds to TRBD1 (5 bases). The CDR3 has 14 residues. Germline assignment: CDR1 SNHLY and CDR2 FYNNEI. Trimming stripped 2 bases from V and 4 bases from J, with 12 bases between. The CDR3 DNA reads as TGTGCCAGCAGTGAACAGGGCCAGCGATACGAGCAGTACTTC. Translated: CASSEQGQRYEQYF.

The chain recombines TRBV10-3 with TRBJ2-7; the D gene is possibly TRBD1 (5 bases). The CDR3 has 13 residues. The V gene's germline CDR1 is ENHRY and CDR2 SYGVKD. Trimming took off 1 base at V and 5 bases at J, with 9 bases between the two ends. The CDR3, as DNA: TGTGCCATCAGTGAGTGGACACCCAACGAGCAGTACTTC. Translation gives CAISEWTPNEQYF.

The chain is built from TRBV14 and TRBJ1-6, with 7 bases fitting TRBD1. The V and J ends lost 5 bases and 0 bases, in that order; junction bases with no gene match: 7. The CDR3 covers 17 residues. Germline assignment: CDR1 SGHDN and CDR2 FVKESK. For the CDR3, the DNA is TGTGCCAGCAGCGACAGGGTTCTTTACTCCTATAATTCACCCCTCCACTTT. It encodes CASSDRVLYSYNSPLHF.

The rearrangement links TRBV30 to TRBJ2-5, with D perhaps matching TRBD1 (6 bases). V lost 0 bases to trimming and J lost 2 bases, with 13 bases between them. The germline V gene has CDR1 GTSNPN and CDR2 SVGIG (reference sequence). The CDR3 extends over 15 amino acids. The CDR3 DNA sequence: TGTGCCTGGAGTGTAAATCAGGGGAAACAAGAGACCCAGTACTTC. As protein: CAWSVNQGKQETQYF.

This rearrangement joins TRBV19 to TRBJ2-6, with 9 bases aligning to TRBD2. The CDR3 is 16 residues long. CDR1 LNHDA and CDR2 SQIVND come from the germline V gene (reference sequence). V shed 1 base and J 9 bases; nucleotides not matched to a gene: 7. As DNA, the CDR3 is TGTGCCAGTAGTATAGGGGTAGCGGGGGACCTCAACGTCCTGACTTTC. Protein: CASSIGVAGDLNVLTF.

The V and J genes are TRBV7-9 and TRBJ2-5; 7 bases align to TRBD2. The CDR3 has 12 residues. Per germline, CDR1 SEHNR and CDR2 FQNEAQ (reference sequence). Trimming removed 7 bases from V and 7 bases from J; junction bases left unmatched: 6. CDR3 sequence: CASTPSGGTQYF. In DNA form, the CDR3 reads TGTGCCAGCACCCCGTCGGGGGGGACCCAGTACTTC. Full variable domain (outside the CDR3, taken from reference TRBV7-9 and TRBJ2-5): DTGVSQNPRHKITKRGQNVTFRCDPISEHNRLYWYRQTLGQGPEFLTYFQNEAQLEKSRLLSDRFSAERPKGSFSTLEIQRTEQGDSAMYLCASTPSGGTQYFGPGTRLLVL.

The chain employs TRBV18 and TRBJ1-1; D is ambiguous. Germline-derived CDR1 and CDR2 are KGHSH and LQKENI. CDR3 size: 14 residues. V was clipped by 6 bases and J by 3 bases, with 14 bases between them. In nucleotides, the CDR3 is TGTGCCAGCTCCGTAGGATGGAGAGACACTGAAGCTTTCTTT. It encodes CASSVGWRDTEAFF.

The gene calls are TRBV30 and TRBJ1-1; no firm D call. The CDR3 extends over 13 amino acids. Germline-derived CDR1 and CDR2 are GTSNPN and SVGIG (reference sequence). With 5 bases removed from V and 8 bases from J, the gap between germline ends came to 18 bases. The CDR3 loop is CAWVREGRWEAFF. DNA of the CDR3: TGTGCCTGGGTAAGGGAGGGCCGGTGGGAAGCTTTCTTT.

The chain couples TRBV5-1 to TRBJ1-3; TRBD1 matches 7 bases. Germline V gene sequence: CDR1 SGHRS, CDR2 YFSETQ. This CDR3 contains 14 residues. With V trimmed by 5 bases and J by 2 bases, 4 bases remained unmatched. CDR3: CASRTGTAGNTIYF. The CDR3 nucleotides read TGCGCCAGCAGGACCGGGACAGCTGGAAACACCATATATTTT.

J is TRBJ2-2 and V is TRBV21-1; TRBD1 is taken as the D call from the table, unchecked against the DNA. TRBV21-1 is a documented pseudogene. The CDR3 has 16 residues. The CDR3 here is CASSKEHRGPDGELFF. CDR3 DNA: TGTGCCAGCAGCAAAGAGCACAGGGGGCCGGACGGGGAGCTGTTTTTT.